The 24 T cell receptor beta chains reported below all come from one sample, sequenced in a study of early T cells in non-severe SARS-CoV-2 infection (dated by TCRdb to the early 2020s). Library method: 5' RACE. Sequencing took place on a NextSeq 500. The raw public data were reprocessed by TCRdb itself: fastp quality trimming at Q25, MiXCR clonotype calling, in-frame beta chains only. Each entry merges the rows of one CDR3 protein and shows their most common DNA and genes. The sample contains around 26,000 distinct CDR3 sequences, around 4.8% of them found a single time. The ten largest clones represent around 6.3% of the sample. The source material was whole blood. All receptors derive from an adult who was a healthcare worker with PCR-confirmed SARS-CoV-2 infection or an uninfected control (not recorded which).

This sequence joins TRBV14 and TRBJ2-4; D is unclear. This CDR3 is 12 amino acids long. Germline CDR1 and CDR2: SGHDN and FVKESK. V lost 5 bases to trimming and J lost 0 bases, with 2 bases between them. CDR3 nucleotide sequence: TGTGCCAGCAGCAAAGCCAAAAACATTCAGTACTTC. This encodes CASSKAKNIQYF.

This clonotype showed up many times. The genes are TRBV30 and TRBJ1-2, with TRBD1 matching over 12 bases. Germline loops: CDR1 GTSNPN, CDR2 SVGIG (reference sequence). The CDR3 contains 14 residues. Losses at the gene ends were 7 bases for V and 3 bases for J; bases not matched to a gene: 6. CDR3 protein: CASPGQGADYGYTF. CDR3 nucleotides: TGTGCCTCCCCGGGACAGGGGGCCGACTATGGCTACACCTTC.

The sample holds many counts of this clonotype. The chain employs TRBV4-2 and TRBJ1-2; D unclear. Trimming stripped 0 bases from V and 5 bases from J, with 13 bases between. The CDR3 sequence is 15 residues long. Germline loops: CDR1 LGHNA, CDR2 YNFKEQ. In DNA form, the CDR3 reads TGTGCCAGCAGCCAAGATGCTCTGGCGACTTATGGCTACACCTTC. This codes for CASSQDALATYGYTF.

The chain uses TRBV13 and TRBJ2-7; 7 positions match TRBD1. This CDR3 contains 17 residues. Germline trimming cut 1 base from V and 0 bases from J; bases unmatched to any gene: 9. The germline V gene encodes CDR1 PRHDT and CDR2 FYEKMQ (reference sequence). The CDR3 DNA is TGTGCCAGCAGCTTAGTCCGAGACAGGGATGGCTCCTACGAGCAGTACTTC. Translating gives CASSLVRDRDGSYEQYF. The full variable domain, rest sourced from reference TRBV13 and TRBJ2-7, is AAGVIQSPRHLIKEKRETATLKCYPIPRHDTVYWYQQGPGQDPQFLISFYEKMQSDKGSIPDRFSAQQFSDYHSELNMSSLELGDSALYFCASSLVRDRDGSYEQYFGPGTRLTVT.

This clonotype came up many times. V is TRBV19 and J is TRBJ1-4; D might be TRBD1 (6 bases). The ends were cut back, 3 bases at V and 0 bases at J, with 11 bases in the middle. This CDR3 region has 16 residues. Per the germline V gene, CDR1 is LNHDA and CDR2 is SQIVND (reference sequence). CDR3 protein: CASSINAGATNEKLFF. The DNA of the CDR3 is TGTGCCAGTAGTATCAACGCAGGGGCAACTAATGAAAAACTGTTTTTT.

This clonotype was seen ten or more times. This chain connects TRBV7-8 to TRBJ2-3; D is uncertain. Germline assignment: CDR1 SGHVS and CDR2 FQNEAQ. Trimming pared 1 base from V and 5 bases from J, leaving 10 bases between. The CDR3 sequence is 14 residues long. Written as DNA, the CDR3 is TGTGCCAGCAGCTTAGTCGTCTCTTTAGATACGCAGTATTTT. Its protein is CASSLVVSLDTQYF. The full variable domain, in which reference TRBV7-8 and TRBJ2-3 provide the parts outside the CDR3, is GAGVSQSPRYKVAKRGQDVALRCDPISGHVSLFWYQQALGQGPEFLTYFQNEAQLDKSGLPSDRFFAERPEGSVSTLKIQRTQQEDSAVYLCASSLVVSLDTQYFGPGTRLTVL.

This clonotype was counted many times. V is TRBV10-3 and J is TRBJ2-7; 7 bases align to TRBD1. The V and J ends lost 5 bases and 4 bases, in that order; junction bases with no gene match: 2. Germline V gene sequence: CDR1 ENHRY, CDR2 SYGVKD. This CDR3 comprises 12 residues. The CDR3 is CAISPQGYEQYF. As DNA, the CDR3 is TGTGCCATCAGTCCACAGGGGTACGAGCAGTACTTC.

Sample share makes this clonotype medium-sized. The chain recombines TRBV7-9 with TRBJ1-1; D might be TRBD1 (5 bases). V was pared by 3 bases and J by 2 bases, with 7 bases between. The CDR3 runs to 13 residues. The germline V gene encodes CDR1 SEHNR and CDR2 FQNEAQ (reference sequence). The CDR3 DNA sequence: TGTGCCAGCAGCTTGCAGGGAAACACTGAAGCTTTCTTT. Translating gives CASSLQGNTEAFF.

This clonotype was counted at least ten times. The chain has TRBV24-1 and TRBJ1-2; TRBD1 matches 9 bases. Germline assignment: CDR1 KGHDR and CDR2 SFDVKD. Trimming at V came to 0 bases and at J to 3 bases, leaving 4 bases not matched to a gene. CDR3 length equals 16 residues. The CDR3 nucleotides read TGTGCCACCAGTGATTTGAACAGGGGGCAATACTATGGCTACACCTTC. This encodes CATSDLNRGQYYGYTF.

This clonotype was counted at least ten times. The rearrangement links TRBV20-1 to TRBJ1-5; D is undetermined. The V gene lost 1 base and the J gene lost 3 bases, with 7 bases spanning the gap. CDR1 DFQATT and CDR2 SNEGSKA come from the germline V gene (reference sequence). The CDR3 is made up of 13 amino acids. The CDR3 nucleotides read TGCAGTGCTAGAGGCCCAGACAATCAGCCCCAGCATTTT. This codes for CSARGPDNQPQHF.

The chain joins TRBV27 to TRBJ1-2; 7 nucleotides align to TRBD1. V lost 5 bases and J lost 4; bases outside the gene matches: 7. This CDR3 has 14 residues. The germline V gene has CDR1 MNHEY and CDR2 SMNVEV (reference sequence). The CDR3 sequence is CASSKAGGIYGYTF. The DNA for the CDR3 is TGTGCCAGCAGTAAGGCAGGGGGTATCTATGGCTACACCTTC.

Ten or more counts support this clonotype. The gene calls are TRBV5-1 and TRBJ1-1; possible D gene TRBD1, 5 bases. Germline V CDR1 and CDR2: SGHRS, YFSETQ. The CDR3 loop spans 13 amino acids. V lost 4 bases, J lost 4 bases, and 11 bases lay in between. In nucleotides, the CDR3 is TGCGCCAGCAGCCCTGCGGGGGGCACTGAAGCTTTCTTT. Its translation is CASSPAGGTEAFF.

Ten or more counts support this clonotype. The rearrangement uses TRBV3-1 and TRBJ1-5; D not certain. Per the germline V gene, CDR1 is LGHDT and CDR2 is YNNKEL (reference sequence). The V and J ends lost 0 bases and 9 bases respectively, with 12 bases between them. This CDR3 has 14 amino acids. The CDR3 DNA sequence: TGTGCCAGCAGCCAAGATCTTGGGGTTGGGCCCCAGCATTTT. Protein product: CASSQDLGVGPQHF.

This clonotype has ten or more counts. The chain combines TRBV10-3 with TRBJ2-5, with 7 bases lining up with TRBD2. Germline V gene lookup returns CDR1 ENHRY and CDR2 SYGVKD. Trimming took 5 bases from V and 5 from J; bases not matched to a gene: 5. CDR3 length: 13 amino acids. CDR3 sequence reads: CAISPAGTETQYF. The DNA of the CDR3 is TGTGCCATCAGTCCAGCGGGGACGGAGACCCAGTACTTC.

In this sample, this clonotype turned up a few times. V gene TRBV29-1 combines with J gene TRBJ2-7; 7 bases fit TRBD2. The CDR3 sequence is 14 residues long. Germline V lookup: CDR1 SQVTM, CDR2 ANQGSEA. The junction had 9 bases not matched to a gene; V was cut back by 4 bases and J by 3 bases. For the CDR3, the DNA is TGCAGCGTTGGCCCAGCTAGCGGCGACTACGAGCAGTACTTC. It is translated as CSVGPASGDYEQYF.

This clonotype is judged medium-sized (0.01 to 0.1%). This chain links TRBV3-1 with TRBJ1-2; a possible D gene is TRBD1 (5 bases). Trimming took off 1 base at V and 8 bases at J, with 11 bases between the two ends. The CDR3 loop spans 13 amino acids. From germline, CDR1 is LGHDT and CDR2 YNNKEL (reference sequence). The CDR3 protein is CASSQVGGTGYTF. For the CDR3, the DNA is TGTGCCAGCAGCCAAGTCGGAGGGACCGGCTACACCTTC.

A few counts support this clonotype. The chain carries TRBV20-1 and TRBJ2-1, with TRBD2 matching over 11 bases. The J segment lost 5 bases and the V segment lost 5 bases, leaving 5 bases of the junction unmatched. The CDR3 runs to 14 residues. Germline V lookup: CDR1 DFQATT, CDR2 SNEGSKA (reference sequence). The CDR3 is CSASGLAGDNEQFF. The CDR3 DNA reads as TGCAGTGCTTCCGGACTAGCGGGTGACAATGAGCAGTTCTTC.

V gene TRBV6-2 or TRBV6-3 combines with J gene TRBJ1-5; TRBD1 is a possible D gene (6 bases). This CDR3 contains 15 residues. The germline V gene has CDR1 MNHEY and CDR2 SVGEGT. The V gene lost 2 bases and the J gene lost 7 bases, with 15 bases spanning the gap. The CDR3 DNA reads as TGTGCCAGCAGTTACATGGGGGGGCCGTTCCAGCCCCAGCATTTT. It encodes CASSYMGGPFQPQHF.

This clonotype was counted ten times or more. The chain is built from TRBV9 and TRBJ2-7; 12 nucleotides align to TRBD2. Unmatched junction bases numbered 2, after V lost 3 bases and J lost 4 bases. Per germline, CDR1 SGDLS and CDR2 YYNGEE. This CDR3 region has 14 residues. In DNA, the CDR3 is TGTGCCAGCAGCGCGACTAGCGGGAGTTACGAGCAGTACTTC. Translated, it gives CASSATSGSYEQYF.

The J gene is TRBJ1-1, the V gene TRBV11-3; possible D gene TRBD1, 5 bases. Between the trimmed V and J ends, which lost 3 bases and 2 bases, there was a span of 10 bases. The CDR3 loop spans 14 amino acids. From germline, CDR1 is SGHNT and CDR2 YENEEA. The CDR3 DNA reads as TGTGCCAGCAGCTTGGACAAAAAAAACACTGAAGCTTTCTTT. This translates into CASSLDKKNTEAFF.

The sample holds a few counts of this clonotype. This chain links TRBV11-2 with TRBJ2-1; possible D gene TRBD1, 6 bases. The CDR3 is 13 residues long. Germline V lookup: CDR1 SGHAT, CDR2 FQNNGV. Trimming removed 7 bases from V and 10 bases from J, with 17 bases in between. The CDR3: CASTVTGLPEQFF. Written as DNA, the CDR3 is TGTGCCAGCACCGTGACAGGTTTACCCGAGCAGTTCTTC.

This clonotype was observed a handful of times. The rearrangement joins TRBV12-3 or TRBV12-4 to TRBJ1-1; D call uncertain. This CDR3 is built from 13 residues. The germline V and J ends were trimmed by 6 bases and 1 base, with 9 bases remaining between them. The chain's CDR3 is CASSPMRNTEAFF. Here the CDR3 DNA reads TGTGCCAGCAGCCCGATGAGGAACACTGAAGCTTTCTTT.

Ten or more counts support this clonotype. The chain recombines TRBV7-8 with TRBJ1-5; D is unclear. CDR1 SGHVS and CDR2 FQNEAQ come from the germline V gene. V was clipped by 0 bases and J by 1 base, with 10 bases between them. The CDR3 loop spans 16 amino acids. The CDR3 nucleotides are TGTGCCAGCAGCTTAGCGTACCGCCGGAGCAATCAGCCCCAGCATTTT. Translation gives CASSLAYRRSNQPQHF.

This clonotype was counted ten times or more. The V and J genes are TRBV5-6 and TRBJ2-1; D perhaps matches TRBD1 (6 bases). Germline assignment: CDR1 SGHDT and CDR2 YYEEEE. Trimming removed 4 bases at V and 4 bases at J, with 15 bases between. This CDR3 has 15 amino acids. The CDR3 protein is CASSRTPGDYNEQFF. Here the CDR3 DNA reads TGTGCCAGCAGCCGTACCCCAGGGGATTACAATGAGCAGTTCTTC.